This T cell receptor (beta chain) was identified during a study of Tregs in tolerant kidney transplant recipients. Comments on this clone: With the read ending 3 residues before the CDR3 end, the germline J gene is used to fill in that end.

The CDR3 has 13 residues. The V end was cut by 7 bases, the J end by 2 bases, with 9 bases between. The V gene's germline CDR1 is MNHEY and CDR2 SVGEGT. Data came from immunoSEQ multiplex PCR; TCRdb stores just in-frame clones and leaves some out. Its table lists more than 45,000 clones. The clonotype originates from a human donor who received a combined kidney and bone marrow transplant. The chain is built from TRBV6-2 or TRBV6-3 and TRBJ1-5; D is unclear. Material: CD4+ T cells from blood, obtained before the transplant. Here the CDR3 reads CASTMTGNQPQHF. The covered CDR3 bases are TGTGCCAGCACCATGACTGGCAATCAGCCC.